This passage covers 27 T cell receptor beta chains from one sample sequenced in a study of T-cell reconstitution after alpha-beta-depleted transplantation in children. Unique molecular identifiers were used to barcode this TCRbeta library. TCRdb processed the PCR reads anew with MiXCR; each CDR3 protein has one entry. The sample lists some 450,000 distinct CDR3 sequences, 43% seen once, with under 35% in the top ten. Sequences were derived from PBMCs, sampled before TCRalphabeta/CD19-depleted stem cell transplant. The receptor set was obtained from a girl aged 2-10 years with aplastic anemia, due to receive a stem cell transplant.

The chain is built from TRBV20-1 and TRBJ1-2, with D unresolved. Trimming pared 0 bases from V and 4 bases from J, leaving 6 bases between. CDR1 is DFQATT and CDR2 is SNEGSKA in the germline V gene (reference sequence). The CDR3 contains 12 residues. CDR3 DNA sequence: TGCAGTGCTAGAGACAGCCCCTATGGCTACACCTTC. This translates into CSARDSPYGYTF.

This chain connects TRBV5-1 to TRBJ2-7; tentatively, D is TRBD1 (7 bases). The germline gives CDR1 SGHRS, CDR2 YFSETQ. Deletions cut 1 base from V and 2 bases from J, with 10 bases between. This CDR3 has 14 residues. The CDR3 sequence: CASSLQGGPYEQYF. CDR3 bases: TGCGCCAGCAGCTTGCAGGGGGGCCCCTACGAGCAGTACTTC.

This clonotype has only a few counts. The genes are TRBV9 and TRBJ2-2; D uncertain. The V and J ends lost 0 bases and 7 bases respectively, with 7 bases between them. CDR3 length: 13 amino acids. CDR1 and CDR2 from the germline V gene are SGDLS and YYNGEE. This chain's CDR3 is CASSVDYGGELFF. The CDR3 bases are TGTGCCAGCAGCGTAGACTACGGCGGGGAGCTGTTTTTT.

V usage is TRBV6-1 and J usage is TRBJ2-3, with D uncertain. Per the germline V gene, CDR1 is MNHNS and CDR2 is SASEGT. The CDR3 runs to 14 residues. V gave up 6 bases and J gave up 3 bases, with 13 bases separating them. The CDR3 region has the DNA TGTGCCAGCAGACTAAATGCTCGTACAGATACGCAGTATTTT. It codes for CASRLNARTDTQYF.

The rearrangement links TRBV15 to TRBJ2-5; D ambiguous. The V and J ends lost 5 bases and 2 bases respectively, with 6 bases between them. The CDR3 spans 12 residues. Germline CDR1 and CDR2: LNHNV and YYDKDF (reference sequence). The CDR3 bases are TGTGCCACCAGCTGGATACAAGAGACCCAGTACTTC. Its protein product is CATSWIQETQYF.

The genes are TRBV20-1 and TRBJ2-7; D is possibly TRBD2 (6 bases). The CDR3 is 14 residues long. Deletions cut 6 bases from V and 3 bases from J, with 18 bases between. CDR1 DFQATT and CDR2 SNEGSKA come from the germline V gene (reference sequence). CDR3 sequence: CSATDRGMGYEQYF. For the CDR3, the DNA is TGCAGTGCCACCGACCGGGGGATGGGCTACGAGCAGTACTTC.

The CDR3 DNA follows: TGTGCCTGGAGTAAGGGACTAGCGGACGAGCAGTTCTTC. Translated: CAWSKGLADEQFF. This rearrangement joins TRBV30 to TRBJ2-1; 11 bases are a match to TRBD2. V shed 2 bases and J 10 bases; nucleotides not matched to a gene: 4. CDR3 length: 13 amino acids. Germline lookup yields CDR1 GTSNPN and CDR2 SVGIG (reference sequence).

As concerns this clonotype: With a much larger clone just one base away, this may be a read error. The chain has TRBV20-1 and TRBJ2-7, with D unclear. CDR3 length equals 11 residues. The V end was cut by 3 bases, the J end by 0 bases, with 3 bases between. Germline-derived CDR1 and CDR2 are DFQATT and SNEGSKA (reference sequence). CDR3 DNA: TGCAGTGCTAGGGTCTCCTACGAGCAGTACTTC. It is translated as CSARVSYEQYF.

This clonotype was recorded many times. The CDR3 here is CASGGSVPKLFF. The CDR3 DNA is TGTGCCAGCGGGGGCTCCGTCCCAAAACTGTTTTTT. The chain joins TRBV12-3 or TRBV12-4 to TRBJ1-4; D is perhaps TRBD1 (6 bases). V was cut by 8 bases and J by 10 bases, with 14 bases left in between. CDR3 length: 12 amino acids.

J is TRBJ2-2 and V is TRBV9, with D perhaps TRBD2 (6 bases). Trimming pared 0 bases from V and 1 base from J, leaving 7 bases between. The CDR3 sequence is 15 residues long. Germline V gene lookup returns CDR1 SGDLS and CDR2 YYNGEE. CDR3 DNA sequence: TGTGCCAGCAGCGTAGACGGGAGGAACACCGGGGAGCTGTTTTTT. This gives the protein CASSVDGRNTGELFF.

This chain connects TRBV6-2 or TRBV6-3 to TRBJ2-7; D not certain. The germline CDR1 and CDR2 sequences are MNHEY and SVGEGT. The V and J ends lost 6 bases and 4 bases respectively, with 10 bases between them. The length of the CDR3 is 12 residues. The CDR3 is CASSFYRYEQYF. In nucleotides, the CDR3 is TGTGCCAGCAGCTTCTATAGGTACGAGCAGTACTTC.

Details on this clonotype: A single base separates this from a much larger clone, so it may be a read error. The rearrangement joins TRBV28 to TRBJ1-1; tentative D call: TRBD1 (6 bases). Germline CDR1 and CDR2: MDHEN and SYDVKM. The CDR3 length is 13 residues. V lost 6 bases and J lost 1, with 9 bases in between. This CDR3 reads CASRTDRNTEAFF. CDR3 in DNA: TGTGCCAGCAGAACGGACAGGAACACTGAAGCTTTCTTT.

The table lists this clonotype with many counts. The chain couples TRBV7-2 to TRBJ2-3, with 8 bases fitting TRBD2. The length of the CDR3 is 15 residues. The ends lost 5 bases at V and 4 bases at J; junction bases unmatched: 8. The V gene's germline CDR1 is SGHTA and CDR2 FQGNSA. The CDR3 nucleotides read TGTGCCAGCAGCCCTAGCGGGTCCGTGGCAGATACGCAGTATTTT. This codes for CASSPSGSVADTQYF.

This clonotype was detected only a few times. V gene TRBV20-1 combines with J gene TRBJ2-3, with 7 bases identical to TRBD2. This CDR3 is 13 amino acids long. The junction had 5 bases not matched to a gene; V was cut back by 6 bases and J by 2 bases. CDR1 is DFQATT, CDR2 SNEGSKA, per germline (reference sequence). The CDR3 DNA is TGCAGTGCCCCGACTAGCCCCACAGATACGCAGTATTTT. Translated, it gives CSAPTSPTDTQYF.

This clonotype was counted many times. The genes are TRBV5-1 and TRBJ2-2, with 12 bases aligning to TRBD2. The CDR3 is 18 residues long. V lost 3 bases and J lost 4; bases outside the gene matches: 10. The V gene's germline CDR1 is SGHRS and CDR2 YFSETQ. CDR3 sequence: CASSSILAGGGVTGELFF. In DNA form, the CDR3 reads TGCGCCAGCAGCTCGATCCTAGCGGGAGGGGGCGTCACCGGGGAGCTGTTTTTT.

This clonotype has ten or more counts. The V call is TRBV7-9, the J call TRBJ2-1, with 14 bases aligning to TRBD2. The CDR3 runs to 16 residues. The V gene end was trimmed by 4 bases and the J gene end by 3 bases; junction bases not matched to a gene: 2. In germline, CDR1 is SEHNR, CDR2 FQNEAQ (reference sequence). The CDR3 DNA is TGTGCCAGCAGCTCCGGGACTAGCGGGAGCTACAATGAGCAGTTCTTC. Encoded protein: CASSSGTSGSYNEQFF.

This clonotype was seen more than once but under ten times. The chain has TRBV12-5 and TRBJ1-1; D is undetermined. Germline V CDR1 and CDR2: LGHNT, FRNRAP. The CDR3 covers 13 residues. Trimming shortened V by 0 bases and J by 7 bases, and 9 bases separated the two germline ends. CDR3 amino acids: CASGLVLGGEAFF. DNA of the CDR3: TGTGCTAGTGGTTTGGTTCTGGGCGGTGAAGCTTTCTTT.

To note about this clonotype: A read error may explain this, as a much larger clone is one base away. The CDR3 DNA reads as TGCGCCAGCGGCTTAGACAAGAATCAGCCCCAGCATTTT. Translation: CASGLDKNQPQHF. The chain employs TRBV5-1 and TRBJ1-5; D remains unclear. Germline loops: CDR1 SGHRS, CDR2 YFSETQ. CDR3 size: 13 residues.

The rearrangement joins TRBV10-3 to TRBJ1-5; possibly TRBD1 for D (6 bases). In germline, CDR1 is ENHRY, CDR2 SYGVKD. Trimming removed 2 bases from V and 4 bases from J, with 15 bases in between. The CDR3 sequence is 16 residues long. The CDR3 DNA reads TGTGCCATCAGTGAGACGTGGGACACCTATAATCAGCCCCAGCATTTT. This codes for CAISETWDTYNQPQHF.

V gene TRBV19 combines with J gene TRBJ1-5; no reliable D call. CDR1 LNHDA and CDR2 SQIVND come from the germline V gene (reference sequence). The CDR3 is made up of 14 amino acids. The V and J ends lost 7 bases and 0 bases respectively, with 10 bases between them. CDR3 residues: CASNPGISNQPQHF. CDR3 coding DNA: TGTGCCAGTAATCCCGGGATTAGCAATCAGCCCCAGCATTTT.

The sample holds many counts of this clonotype. J is TRBJ2-7 and V is TRBV4-1; 8 bases are shared with TRBD2. CDR1 and CDR2 (germline): MGHRA, YSYEKL. V gave up 0 bases and J gave up 7 bases; unmatched junction bases: 8. CDR3 length: 15 residues. The CDR3 region has the DNA TGCGCCAGCAGCCAAGATTCGACTAAGCGGGAGGAGCAGTACTTC. It translates to CASSQDSTKREEQYF.

CDR3 sequence: CSADRVANYGYTF. CDR3 nucleotide sequence: TGCAGCGCCGACAGGGTAGCTAACTATGGCTACACCTTC. The chain carries TRBV29-1 and TRBJ1-2; 7 bases are a match to TRBD1. The V and J ends lost 7 bases and 0 bases, in that order; junction bases with no gene match: 5. Germline V gives CDR1 SQVTM, CDR2 ANQGSEA. This CDR3 region has 13 residues.

This clonotype was seen only a few times. V usage is TRBV3-1 and J usage is TRBJ2-5; 14 bases agree with TRBD2. V gave up 4 bases and J gave up 5 bases; unmatched junction bases: 6. This CDR3 is built from 16 residues. CDR1 and CDR2 from the germline V gene are LGHDT and YNNKEL (reference sequence). The CDR3 DNA is TGTGCCAGCAGCCTGACTAGCGGGAGGGCGAGGGAGACCCAGTACTTC. It yields the protein CASSLTSGRARETQYF.

The chain uses TRBV5-1 and TRBJ2-1, with TRBD1 identical over 8 bases. The CDR3 covers 15 residues. With V trimmed by 0 bases and J by 4 bases, 3 bases remained unmatched. Germline CDR1 and CDR2: SGHRS and YFSETQ. CDR3 bases: TGCGCCAGCAGCTTGGATGGACAGGGTTACAATGAGCAGTTCTTC. Encoded protein: CASSLDGQGYNEQFF.

The table lists this clonotype with many counts. The V call is TRBV12-3 or TRBV12-4, the J call TRBJ2-3, with 13 bases matching TRBD2. The ends lost 4 bases at V and 4 bases at J; junction bases unmatched: 8. The CDR3 length is 17 residues. The CDR3 DNA sequence: TGTGCCAGCAGTTCCGCCGGACTAGCGGGAGTGCCAGATACGCAGTATTTT. Its translation: CASSSAGLAGVPDTQYF.

Many counts were recorded for this clonotype. The chain combines TRBV5-1 with TRBJ2-3; 7 positions match TRBD2. This CDR3 has 15 amino acids. CDR1 is SGHRS, CDR2 YFSETQ, per germline. J was trimmed by 6 bases and V by 2 bases; bases with no gene match: 9. CDR3 loop: CASSFQGLGSDTQYF. The CDR3 DNA follows: TGCGCCAGCAGCTTCCAAGGACTAGGTTCGGATACGCAGTATTTT. The full variable domain, rest sourced from reference TRBV5-1 and TRBJ2-3, is KAGVTQTPRYLIKTRGQQVTLSCSPISGHRSVSWYQQTPGQGLQFLFEYFSETQRNKGNFPGRFSGRQFSNSRSEMNVSTLELGDSALYLCASSFQGLGSDTQYFGPGTRLTVL.

The chain is built from TRBV6-2 or TRBV6-3 and TRBJ2-7, with D tentatively TRBD1 or TRBD2 (5 bases each). Germline CDR1 reads MNHEY; CDR2 reads SVGEGT. V was trimmed by 5 bases and J by 3 bases, leaving 20 bases between them. There are 16 residues in the CDR3. The CDR3 loop reads CASSPALGTINYEQYF. CDR3 nucleotides: TGTGCCAGCAGTCCGGCCTTGGGGACGATCAACTACGAGCAGTACTTC.